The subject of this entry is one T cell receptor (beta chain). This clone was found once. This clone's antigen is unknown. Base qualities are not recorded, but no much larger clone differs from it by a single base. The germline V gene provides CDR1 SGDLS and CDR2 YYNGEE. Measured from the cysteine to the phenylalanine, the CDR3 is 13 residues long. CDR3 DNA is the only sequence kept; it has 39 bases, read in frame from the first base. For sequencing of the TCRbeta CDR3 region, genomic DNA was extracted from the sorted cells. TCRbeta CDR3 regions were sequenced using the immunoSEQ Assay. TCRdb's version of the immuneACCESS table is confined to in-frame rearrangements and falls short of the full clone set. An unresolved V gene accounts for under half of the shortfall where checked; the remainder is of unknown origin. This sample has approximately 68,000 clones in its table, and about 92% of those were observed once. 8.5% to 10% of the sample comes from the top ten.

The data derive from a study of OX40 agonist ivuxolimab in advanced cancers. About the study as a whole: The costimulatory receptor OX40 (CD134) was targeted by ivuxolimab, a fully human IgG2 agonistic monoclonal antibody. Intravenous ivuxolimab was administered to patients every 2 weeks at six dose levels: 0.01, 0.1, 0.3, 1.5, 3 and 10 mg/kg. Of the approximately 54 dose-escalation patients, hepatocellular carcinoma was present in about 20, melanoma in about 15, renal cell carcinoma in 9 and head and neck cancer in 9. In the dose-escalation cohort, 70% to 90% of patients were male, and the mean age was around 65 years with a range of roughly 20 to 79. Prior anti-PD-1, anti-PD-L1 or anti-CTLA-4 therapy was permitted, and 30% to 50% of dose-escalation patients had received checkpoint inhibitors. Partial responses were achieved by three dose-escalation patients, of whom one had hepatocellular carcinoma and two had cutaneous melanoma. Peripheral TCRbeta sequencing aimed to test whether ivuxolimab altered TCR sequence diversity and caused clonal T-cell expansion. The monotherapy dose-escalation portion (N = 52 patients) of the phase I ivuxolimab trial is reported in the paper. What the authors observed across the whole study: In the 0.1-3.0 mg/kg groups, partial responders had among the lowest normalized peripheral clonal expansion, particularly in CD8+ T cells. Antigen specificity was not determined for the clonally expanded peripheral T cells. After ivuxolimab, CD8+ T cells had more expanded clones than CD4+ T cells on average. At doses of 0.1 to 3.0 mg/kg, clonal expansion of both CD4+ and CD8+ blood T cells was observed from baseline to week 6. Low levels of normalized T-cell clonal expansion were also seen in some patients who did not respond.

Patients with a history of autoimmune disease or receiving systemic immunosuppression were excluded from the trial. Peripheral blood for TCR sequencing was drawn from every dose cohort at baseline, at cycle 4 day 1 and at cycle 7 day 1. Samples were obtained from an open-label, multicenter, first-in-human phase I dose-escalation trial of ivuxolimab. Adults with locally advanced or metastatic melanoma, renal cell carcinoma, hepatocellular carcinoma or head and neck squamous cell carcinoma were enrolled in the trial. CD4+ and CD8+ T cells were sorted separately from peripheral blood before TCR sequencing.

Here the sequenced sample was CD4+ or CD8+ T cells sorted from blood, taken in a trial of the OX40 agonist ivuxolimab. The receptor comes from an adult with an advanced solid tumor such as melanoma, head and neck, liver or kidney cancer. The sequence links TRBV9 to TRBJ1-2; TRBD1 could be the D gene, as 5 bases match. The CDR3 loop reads CASWGPLPYGYTF. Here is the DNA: TGTGCGTCTTGGGGACCACTCCCCTATGGCTACACCTTC. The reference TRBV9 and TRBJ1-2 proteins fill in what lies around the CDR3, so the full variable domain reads DSGVTQTPKHLITATGQRVTLRCSPRSGDLSVYWYQQSLDQGLQFLIQYYNGEERAKGNILERFSAQQFPDLHSELNLSSLELGDSALYFCASWGPLPYGYTFGSGTRLTVV.